These T cell receptor beta chains were read from a single sample in a study of T-cell reconstitution after alpha-beta-depleted transplantation in children. MiXCR, applied by TCRdb to the PCR reads, yields one record per CDR3 protein. The sample has approximately 290,000 distinct CDR3 sequences; roughly 12% are singletons. The sample consisted of peripheral blood, taken 180 days after TCRalphabeta/CD19-depleted stem cell transplant. These receptor sequences come from a male patient between 2 and 10 years old who had a stem cell transplant for chronic granulomatous disease, so the T cells may come from the graft donor. The conserved cysteine and the conserved F or W are not part of the CDR3 here.

j_call v_call cdr3_aa
TRBJ2-7 TRBV5-1 ASSLGGTGIEQY
TRBJ2-3 TRBV6-5 ASRSQRDTQY
TRBJ1-1 TRBV12-3/TRBV12-4 ASSFRAGRTEAF
TRBJ2-3 TRBV12-3/TRBV12-4 ASSLEGGDTQY
TRBJ2-7 TRBV28 ASSLPRVAGLYEQY
TRBJ2-6 TRBV4-2 ASSTLQGTGANVLT
TRBJ2-7 TRBV15 ATSRDRGAFYEQY
TRBJ2-7 TRBV7-3 ASSQGQYYEQY
TRBJ1-2 TRBV18 ASSLRPAPNYGYT
TRBJ2-4 TRBV23-1 ASSFTQGARDIQY
TRBJ2-7 TRBV5-1 ASSLAQRSSGEQY
TRBJ2-7 TRBV4-1 ASSQDGLAATYEQY
TRBJ2-3 TRBV5-5 ASSAGGYGTDTQY
TRBJ2-5 TRBV5-1 ASSLAASGNQETQY
TRBJ2-1 TRBV20-1 STTERVPAPF
TRBJ2-7 TRBV18 ASSPGQATLGYEQY
TRBJ2-7 TRBV23-1 ASSQCRDTYEQY
TRBJ2-7 TRBV5-1 ASSLSRTGVYEQY
TRBJ2-7 TRBV25-1 ASSEYGQGAYRNEQY
TRBJ2-3 TRBV7-3 ASSYGLPTDTQY
TRBJ2-7 TRBV18 ASSPPSPVRSSYEQY
TRBJ1-2 TRBV19 ASTKQVGGYT
TRBJ2-6 TRBV4-1 ASSQGFFPGANVLT
TRBJ2-7 TRBV7-2 ASSFRTGGQGSYEQY
TRBJ2-7 TRBV12-3/TRBV12-4 ASRLGHQTYEQY
TRBJ1-2 TRBV6-1 ASSPGTGVWGYT
TRBJ2-1 TRBV7-2 ASSFAQDRQSSYNEQF
TRBJ2-4 TRBV29-1 SVATAKNIQY
TRBJ1-2 TRBV18 ASSPMTGEGYT
TRBJ2-1 TRBV7-2 ASSSTSVPYNEQF
TRBJ2-4 TRBV12-3/TRBV12-4 ASMGGPWENIQY
TRBJ1-1 TRBV10-3 AISEFRTGGRTEAF
TRBJ2-5 TRBV27 ASSLSGAHLQETQY
TRBJ2-1 TRBV29-1 SVVGPFEVEQF
TRBJ1-5 TRBV4-1 ASSQGWTGGNQPQH
TRBJ1-6 TRBV20-1 SAFKAGLLPLH
TRBJ1-6 TRBV20-1 SARSGGAVRNSPLH
TRBJ2-5 TRBV7-6 ASSPSRHRQETQY
TRBJ2-1 TRBV5-5 ASSLRGPDEQF
TRBJ2-2 TRBV2 ASSEGVGTGELF
TRBJ2-3 TRBV4-3 ASSQEIKGQGLADTQY
TRBJ2-7 TRBV6-1 ASSPPGETYEPY
TRBJ2-2 TRBV29-1 SSHSGVAGGLF
TRBJ2-1 TRBV6-6 ASSPTTPGRQF
TRBJ1-1 TRBV7-8 ASSYTGPNTEAF
TRBJ2-1 TRBV7-2 ASSFVGGPRDEQF
TRBJ2-7 TRBV29-1 SVERVQRGEQY